Sequencing of this TCR beta chain was carried out in a study of T cell repertoires in cytomegalovirus infection. Overall study: From public TCR beta signatures came an indication of both CMV infection and matching HLA type. Study-level points and caveats: The ex vivo response showed dominance by HLA-C-restricted CMV-specific TCR beta clonotypes. Using cumulative public TCR beta family frequency, the authors identified those who carried CMV together with the relevant HLA.

This clonotype was seen repeatedly, ten times or more. Its target is unknown. CDR1 and CDR2 from the germline V gene are SGHTA and FQGNSA. The V segment lost 5 bases and the J segment 4 bases; nucleotides outside the gene matches: 4. This CDR3 is built from 14 residues. TCRdb re-called the reads through MiXCR, storing one row per CDR3 protein. The table records some 220,000 distinct CDR3 sequences, over 9% of them present only once. The TCR comes from a human donor in good health (CMV status not recorded). Some clones in this sample may be carry-over from other donors' samples. Input material: PBMCs. The chain links TRBV7-2 to TRBJ1-2, with TRBD1 matching over 10 bases. CDR3 loop: CASSGRQGAYGYTF. CDR3 DNA: TGTGCCAGCAGCGGACGACAGGGGGCCTATGGCTACACCTTC.